These 10 T cell receptor beta chains were all obtained from the same sample, sequenced in a study of T cell repertoires in cytomegalovirus infection. TCRdb recomputed calls from the reads with MiXCR, one row per CDR3 protein. The sample includes about 770,000 distinct CDR3 sequences, about 27% of them seen just once. No antigen is known for these receptors. The specimen was cultured CD8+ T cells from PBMCs, collected from culture after CMV antigen stimulation. Every receptor here comes from a human donor in good health (CMV status not recorded). Some clones in this sample may be carry-over from other donors' samples.

This rearrangement joins TRBV19 to TRBJ2-1, with 8 bases identical to TRBD2. Germline lookup yields CDR1 LNHDA and CDR2 SQIVND (reference sequence). This CDR3 region has 15 residues. After removal of 7 bases from V and 1 base from J, the junction contained 6 bases not matched to a gene. The CDR3 is CASTVAGNSYNEQFF. The CDR3 nucleotides are TGTGCCAGTACGGTAGCGGGGAATTCCTACAATGAGCAGTTCTTC.

This clonotype has at least ten counts. The chain links TRBV28 to TRBJ2-1, with D perhaps TRBD2 (5 bases). The V gene's germline CDR1 is MDHEN and CDR2 SYDVKM. With 3 bases removed from V and 0 bases from J, the gap between germline ends came to 15 bases. The CDR3 is 17 amino acids. Here the CDR3 DNA reads TGTGCCAGCAGTTTCCTCGGGGAGAGAAGCTCCTACAATGAGCAGTTCTTC. This gives the protein CASSFLGERSSYNEQFF.

The table lists this clonotype with a few counts. The V call is TRBV10-1, the J call TRBJ1-3; maybe TRBD1 (5 bases). This CDR3 is built from 15 residues. V was shortened by 5 bases and J by 0 bases, with 11 bases between the two germline ends. Germline lookup yields CDR1 WNHNN and CDR2 SYGVQD (reference sequence). The CDR3 nucleotides are TGCGCCAGCAGTACGGGACGGTTCTCTGGAAACACCATATATTTT. Its protein is CASSTGRFSGNTIYF.

This clonotype was counted at least ten times. The chain couples TRBV7-6 to TRBJ2-2, with D possibly matching TRBD1 (5 bases). The CDR3 is 18 residues long. CDR1 is SGHVS, CDR2 FNYEAQ, per germline. V was clipped by 1 base and J by 2 bases, with 17 bases between them. The CDR3 bases are TGTGCCAGCAGCTTAGAGGTTGGGTGGACACGAAACACCGGGGAGCTGTTTTTT. This sequence encodes CASSLEVGWTRNTGELFF.

This clonotype was detected a few times. The chain links TRBV2 to TRBJ1-2, with a tentative D call TRBD1 (5 bases). V was cut by 7 bases and J by 5 bases, with 8 bases left in between. Germline V CDR1 and CDR2: SNHLY, FYNNEI. The CDR3 runs 11 residues. The CDR3 here is CASMGLYGYTF. The CDR3 bases are TGTGCCAGCATGGGACTTTATGGCTACACCTTC. The variable domain in full, with the rest retrieved from reference TRBV2 and TRBJ1-2, is EPEVTQTPSHQVTQMGQEVILRCVPISNHLYFYWYRQILGQKVEFLVSFYNNEISEKSEIFDDQFSVERPDGSNFTLKIRSTKLEDSAMYFCASMGLYGYTFGSGTRLTVV.

This clonotype occurred a few times. This chain connects TRBV7-6 to TRBJ2-5, with D maybe TRBD2 (6 bases). The germline V gene encodes CDR1 SGHVS and CDR2 FNYEAQ. Trimming cost V 10 bases and J 3 bases, with 15 bases left between them. The CDR3 length is 13 residues. In DNA, the CDR3 is TGTGCCACCCACCGCGGGGCCGAAGAGACCCAGTACTTC. Translated, it gives CATHRGAEETQYF.

The CDR3 protein is CATHPAGVGNEQFF. The CDR3 DNA follows: TGTGCCACCCACCCAGCGGGGGTTGGCAATGAGCAGTTCTTC. V is TRBV27 and J is TRBJ2-1, with 8 bases identical to TRBD2. CDR1 is MNHEY and CDR2 is SMNVEV in the germline V gene (reference sequence). The CDR3 runs to 14 residues. The V gene end was trimmed by 10 bases and the J gene end by 6 bases; junction bases not matched to a gene: 11.

This clonotype was found a few times. This rearrangement joins TRBV6-2 or TRBV6-3 to TRBJ2-3, with D unresolved. Trimming took 7 bases from V and 1 from J, leaving 21 bases between them. The V gene's germline CDR1 is MNHEY and CDR2 SVGEGT. The CDR3 is 17 amino acids. The CDR3 sequence: CASTQPRVDGGTDTQYF. The DNA of the CDR3 is TGTGCCAGCACTCAACCACGGGTGGACGGAGGCACAGATACGCAGTATTTT.

The genes are TRBV24-1 and TRBJ2-1; the D gene is possibly TRBD1 (7 bases). The CDR3 length is 13 residues. The V end lost 9 bases, the J end lost 8 bases, and 16 bases lay between the germline ends. Germline V gene data show CDR1 as KGHDR and CDR2 as SFDVKD. The DNA for the CDR3 is TGTGCCACCGCGAGCCAGGGGGGCGATGAGCAGTTCTTC. Residues: CATASQGGDEQFF.

This clonotype was seen only once. J is TRBJ2-1 and V is TRBV18; D ambiguous. V was clipped by 3 bases and J by 4 bases, with 7 bases between them. CDR1 KGHSH and CDR2 LQKENI come from the germline V gene. The CDR3 runs 13 residues. The CDR3 loop is CASSPKLYNEQFF. The CDR3 DNA is TGTGCCAGCTCACCCAAACTTTACAATGAGCAGTTCTTC.